Sequencing of this TCR beta chain was carried out in a study of T cell repertoires in cytomegalovirus infection. Study observations and caveats: CMV carriers having the relevant HLA were flagged by cumulative public TCR beta family frequency.

The sample holds many counts of this clonotype. Its matching antigen is unknown. This CDR3 region has 17 residues. Germline lookup yields CDR1 MNHNS and CDR2 SASEGT. The germline V and J ends were trimmed by 3 bases and 6 bases, with 24 bases remaining between them. TCRdb processed the reads anew with MiXCR; each CDR3 protein has one entry. Here the sample spans approximately 110,000 distinct CDR3 sequences, approximately 30% being singletons. This rearrangement joins TRBV6-1 to TRBJ2-7, with a weak D call TRBD2 (6 bases). This receptor was obtained from a human donor in good health (CMV status not recorded). Some clones in this sample may be carry-over from other donors' samples. Sequencing was performed on CD8+ T cells from cultured PBMCs, taken from culture after CMV antigen stimulation. CDR3 region: CASSDTIWRAALGEQYF. The CDR3, as DNA: TGTGCCAGCAGTGACACCATATGGAGGGCAGCACTGGGCGAGCAGTACTTC.